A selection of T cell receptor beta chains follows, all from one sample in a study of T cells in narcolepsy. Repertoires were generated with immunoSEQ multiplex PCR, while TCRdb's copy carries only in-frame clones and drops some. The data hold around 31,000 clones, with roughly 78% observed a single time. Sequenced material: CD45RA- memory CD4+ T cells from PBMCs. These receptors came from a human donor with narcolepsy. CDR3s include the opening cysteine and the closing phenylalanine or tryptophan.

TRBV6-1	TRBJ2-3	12	CASSEYTDTQYF
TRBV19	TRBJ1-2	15	CASMVSHNLNYGYTF
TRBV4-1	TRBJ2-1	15	CASSQASGGTNEQFF
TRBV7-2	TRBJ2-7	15	CASSLGAGEVYEQYF
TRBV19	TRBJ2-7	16	CASSMRVPTGGSEQYF
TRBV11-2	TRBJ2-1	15	CASSPGTSGSNEQFF
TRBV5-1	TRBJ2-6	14	CASSLVSASGVLTF
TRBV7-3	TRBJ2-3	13	CASSESSTDTQYF
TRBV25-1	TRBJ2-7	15	CASSAPGTGRDEQYF
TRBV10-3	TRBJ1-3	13	CASRTEAGNTIYF
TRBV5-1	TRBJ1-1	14	CASSLAGVITEAFF
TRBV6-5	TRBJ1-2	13	CAATRGRGYGYTF
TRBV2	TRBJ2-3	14	CASREQGPTDTQYF
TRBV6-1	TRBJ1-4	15	CASSEMTGWGEKLFF
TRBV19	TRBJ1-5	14	CASSKGYSGQPQHF
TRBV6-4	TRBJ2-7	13	CASSNQQGGEQYF
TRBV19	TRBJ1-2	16	CASSTTRDRGAYGYTF
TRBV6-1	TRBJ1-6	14	CATIGGSYNSPLHF
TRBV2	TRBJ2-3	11	CAGGREYTQYF
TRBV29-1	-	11	CSGTRGYEQYF